A selection of T cell receptor beta chains follows, all from one sample in a study of cytomegalovirus exposure and HLA in healthy donors. Profiling relied on immunoSEQ multiplex PCR, and the TCRdb table lists in-frame clones only, not all of them. This sample has roughly 150,000 clones, with around 80% found just once. The sequenced sample consisted of PBMCs. The receptors stem from a woman aged 40 to 55 in good health and CMV-seronegative. Each CDR3 is given with its conserved first and last residue. Fields, in order: D gene, J gene, V gene, clone size, CDR3 protein, CDR3 DNA. D genes are given only for firm matches. Part of the rows lack a size; the others show once, few, many or a class for expanded clones.

d_gene: TRBD1
j_gene: TRBJ2-2
v_gene: TRBV7-8
abundance: NA
CDR3aa: CMTGRNTGELFF
CDR3nt: TGTATGACAGGGCGGAACACCGGGGAGCTGTTTTTT

d_gene: TRBD1
j_gene: TRBJ2-7
v_gene: TRBV19
abundance: NA
CDR3aa: CASSTPGGRDEQYF
CDR3nt: TGTGCCAGTAGTACCCCAGGGGGCCGGGACGAGCAGTACTTC

d_gene: NA
j_gene: TRBJ1-2
v_gene: TRBV2
abundance: NA
CDR3aa: CASTSQGTGYTF
CDR3nt: TGTGCCAGCACCAGCCAGGGTACGGGCTACACCTTC

d_gene: NA
j_gene: TRBJ1-2
v_gene: TRBV6-1
abundance: NA
CDR3aa: CASTPRGPQYGYTF
CDR3nt: TGTGCCAGCACCCCTCGAGGGCCGCAATATGGCTACACCTTC

d_gene: TRBD1
j_gene: TRBJ2-2
v_gene: TRBV5-1
abundance: NA
CDR3aa: CASTGGQGAASIGELFF
CDR3nt: TGCGCCAGCACGGGAGGACAGGGGGCCGCGTCCATCGGGGAGCTGTTTTTT

d_gene: TRBD1
j_gene: TRBJ2-7
v_gene: TRBV13
abundance: NA
CDR3aa: CASSSGTGRYEQYF
CDR3nt: TGTGCCAGCAGCTCGGGGACAGGGCGCTACGAGCAGTACTTC

d_gene: NA
j_gene: TRBJ1-2
v_gene: TRBV19
abundance: NA
CDR3aa: CASSPTGIWHYGYTF
CDR3nt: TGTGCCAGTAGCCCTACAGGGATCTGGCACTATGGCTACACCTTC

d_gene: TRBD2
j_gene: TRBJ2-1
v_gene: TRBV6-5
abundance: once
CDR3aa: CASSYQLAGESEQFF
CDR3nt: TGTGCCAGCAGTTACCAGCTAGCGGGAGAGTCTGAGCAGTTCTTC

d_gene: TRBD1
j_gene: TRBJ1-3
v_gene: TRBV5-8
abundance: NA
CDR3aa: CASSSRGLGNTIYF
CDR3nt: TGTGCCAGCAGTTCCAGGGGGCTCGGAAACACCATATATTTT

d_gene: NA
j_gene: TRBJ1-5
v_gene: TRBV5-3
abundance: NA
CDR3aa: CARSTGPTGRRNQPQHF
CDR3nt: TGTGCCAGAAGCACCGGCCCTACAGGGCGTCGCAATCAGCCCCAGCATTTT

d_gene: NA
j_gene: TRBJ2-7
v_gene: TRBV4-2
abundance: NA
CDR3aa: CASSQDTTSKIYEQYF
CDR3nt: TGTGCCAGCAGCCAAGATACGACTAGTAAGATCTACGAGCAGTACTTC

d_gene: TRBD1
j_gene: TRBJ2-1
v_gene: TRBV10-3
abundance: few
CDR3aa: CAIRDRGREDNEQFF
CDR3nt: TGTGCCATCAGGGACAGGGGGCGCGAGGACAATGAGCAGTTCTTC

d_gene: TRBD1
j_gene: TRBJ1-1
v_gene: TRBV5-1
abundance: NA
CDR3aa: CASSSGTAGGNTEAFF
CDR3nt: TGCGCCAGCAGCTCGGGGACAGCCGGAGGGAACACTGAAGCTTTCTTT

d_gene: NA
j_gene: TRBJ1-2
v_gene: TRBV4-1
abundance: NA
CDR3aa: CASSQEFWVGRSGYTF
CDR3nt: TGCGCCAGCAGCCAAGAATTCTGGGTGGGGAGGTCTGGCTACACCTTC

d_gene: NA
j_gene: TRBJ1-2
v_gene: TRBV7-9
abundance: NA
CDR3aa: CASSLSGGHQGYTF
CDR3nt: TGTGCCAGCAGCTTATCCGGGGGGCATCAGGGCTACACCTTC

d_gene: NA
j_gene: TRBJ2-1
v_gene: TRBV5-1
abundance: NA
CDR3aa: CASSLALGGYEQFF
CDR3nt: TGCGCCAGCAGCTTGGCCTTGGGAGGCTATGAGCAGTTCTTC

d_gene: NA
j_gene: TRBJ2-3
v_gene: TRBV25-1
abundance: NA
CDR3aa: CASSEIGGTQYF
CDR3nt: TGTGCCAGCAGTGAAATCGGGGGAACGCAGTATTTT

d_gene: TRBD2
j_gene: TRBJ2-7
v_gene: TRBV5-6
abundance: NA
CDR3aa: CASSRDYYEQYF
CDR3nt: TGTGCCAGCAGCCGGGACTACTACGAGCAGTACTTC

d_gene: TRBD1
j_gene: TRBJ2-1
v_gene: TRBV18
abundance: NA
CDR3aa: CASSPPPGTGAYNEQFF
CDR3nt: TGTGCCAGCTCACCACCCCCCGGGACAGGGGCCTACAATGAGCAGTTCTTC

d_gene: NA
j_gene: TRBJ2-5
v_gene: TRBV19
abundance: NA
CDR3aa: CASSIGNSQETQYF
CDR3nt: TGTGCCAGTAGTATCGGGAACAGTCAAGAGACCCAGTACTTC

d_gene: TRBD1
j_gene: TRBJ1-5
v_gene: TRBV30
abundance: NA
CDR3aa: CAWSPDRAWNQPQHF
CDR3nt: TGTGCCTGGAGTCCCGACAGGGCTTGGAATCAGCCCCAGCATTTT

d_gene: TRBD1
j_gene: TRBJ2-3
v_gene: TRBV30
abundance: few
CDR3aa: CAWGEPTGGADTQYF
CDR3nt: TGTGCCTGGGGGGAACCGACAGGGGGTGCAGATACGCAGTATTTT

d_gene: TRBD2
j_gene: TRBJ2-4
v_gene: TRBV7-9
abundance: NA
CDR3aa: CASSTPSGTKGNF
CDR3nt: TGTGCCAGCAGCACACCTTCCGGGACTAAAGGCAACTTC

d_gene: NA
j_gene: TRBJ2-5
v_gene: TRBV29-1
abundance: NA
CDR3aa: CSVESRVETQYF
CDR3nt: TGCAGCGTTGAGAGCCGAGTAGAGACCCAGTACTTC

d_gene: TRBD1
j_gene: TRBJ1-5
v_gene: TRBV11-3
abundance: few
CDR3aa: CASTVGQGDYSNQPQHF
CDR3nt: TGTGCCAGCACCGTGGGACAGGGGGACTATAGCAATCAGCCCCAGCATTTT

d_gene: TRBD2
j_gene: TRBJ2-2
v_gene: TRBV10-2
abundance: NA
CDR3aa: CASSGSGTSGRENTGELFF
CDR3nt: TGCGCCAGCAGTGGCTCCGGGACTAGCGGGAGGGAAAACACCGGGGAGCTGTTTTTT

d_gene: TRBD2
j_gene: TRBJ2-7
v_gene: TRBV2
abundance: few
CDR3aa: CASRGSTSGVASYEQYF
CDR3nt: TGTGCCAGCAGGGGTTCTACTAGCGGAGTCGCCTCCTACGAGCAGTACTTC

d_gene: TRBD2
j_gene: TRBJ2-3
v_gene: TRBV7-6
abundance: NA
CDR3aa: CASSSLSGRGTDTQYF
CDR3nt: TGTGCCAGCAGCTCGCTTAGCGGGAGAGGCACAGATACGCAGTATTTT

d_gene: TRBD2
j_gene: TRBJ2-5
v_gene: TRBV9
abundance: NA
CDR3aa: CASSNYIAGGGETQYF
CDR3nt: TGTGCCAGCAGCAACTATATAGCGGGAGGCGGAGAGACCCAGTACTTC

d_gene: NA
j_gene: TRBJ1-4
v_gene: TRBV30
abundance: NA
CDR3aa: CAWSVGHLRWKLFF
CDR3nt: TGTGCCTGGAGTGTGGGACATTTAAGATGGAAACTGTTTTTT

d_gene: NA
j_gene: TRBJ2-1
v_gene: TRBV5-1
abundance: NA
CDR3aa: CASSLTGYNEQFF
CDR3nt: TGCGCCAGCAGTCTAACCGGGTACAATGAGCAGTTCTTC

d_gene: NA
j_gene: TRBJ2-2
v_gene: TRBV27
abundance: NA
CDR3aa: CASSLTRPPLIGELFF
CDR3nt: TGTGCCAGCAGTTTGACTAGACCACCTCTGATAGGGGAGCTGTTTTTT

d_gene: TRBD2
j_gene: TRBJ2-1
v_gene: TRBV5-1
abundance: NA
CDR3aa: CASHSGRILSYNEQFF
CDR3nt: TGCGCCAGCCATAGCGGGAGGATCCTTTCCTACAATGAGCAGTTCTTC

d_gene: NA
j_gene: TRBJ1-1
v_gene: TRBV7-2
abundance: NA
CDR3aa: CASSLVLGNTEAFF
CDR3nt: TGTGCCAGCAGCTTAGTGCTAGGGAACACTGAAGCTTTCTTT

d_gene: NA
j_gene: TRBJ2-7
v_gene: TRBV19
abundance: NA
CDR3aa: CASSIQGGPYEQYF
CDR3nt: TGTGCCAGTAGTATACAAGGAGGGCCCTACGAGCAGTACTTC

d_gene: NA
j_gene: TRBJ2-1
v_gene: TRBV4-1
abundance: NA
CDR3aa: CASSQSDGSGNEQFF
CDR3nt: TGCGCCAGCAGCCAAAGTGACGGGAGCGGCAATGAGCAGTTCTTC

d_gene: NA
j_gene: TRBJ2-3
v_gene: TRBV9
abundance: NA
CDR3aa: CASARGDTQYF
CDR3nt: TGTGCCAGCGCCAGGGGAGATACGCAGTATTTT

d_gene: NA
j_gene: TRBJ2-3
v_gene: TRBV7-2
abundance: NA
CDR3aa: CASSRWGHSTDTQYF
CDR3nt: TGTGCCAGCAGCCGCTGGGGCCATAGCACAGATACGCAGTATTTT

d_gene: TRBD1
j_gene: TRBJ1-2
v_gene: TRBV28
abundance: NA
CDR3aa: CASCLGTDYGYTF
CDR3nt: TGTGCCAGCTGTCTTGGGACAGATTATGGCTACACCTTC

d_gene: TRBD1
j_gene: TRBJ2-3
v_gene: TRBV27
abundance: NA
CDR3aa: CASSQRGGAGTDTQYF
CDR3nt: TGTGCCAGCAGTCAAAGAGGGGGCGCTGGGACAGATACGCAGTATTTT

d_gene: NA
j_gene: TRBJ1-1
v_gene: TRBV6-5
abundance: NA
CDR3aa: CASSSPGRGNTEAFF
CDR3nt: TGTGCCAGCAGTTCCCCGGGGAGGGGGAACACTGAAGCTTTCTTT

d_gene: TRBD1
j_gene: TRBJ2-3
v_gene: TRBV7-8
abundance: NA
CDR3aa: CASSAKTEAGTGYTQYF
CDR3nt: TGTGCCAGCAGCGCTAAAACGGAAGCTGGGACAGGCTATACGCAGTATTTT

d_gene: TRBD1
j_gene: TRBJ2-1
v_gene: TRBV7-9
abundance: NA
CDR3aa: CASSSLIRDRANEQFF
CDR3nt: TGTGCCAGCAGCTCCCTAATCCGGGACAGGGCCAATGAGCAGTTCTTC

d_gene: NA
j_gene: TRBJ2-2
v_gene: TRBV9
abundance: NA
CDR3aa: CASSGNRVTGELFF
CDR3nt: TGTGCCAGCAGCGGGAACAGGGTGACCGGGGAGCTGTTTTTT

d_gene: NA
j_gene: TRBJ1-3
v_gene: TRBV28
abundance: NA
CDR3aa: CASSFMNSYSGNTIYF
CDR3nt: TGTGCCAGCAGTTTTATGAACTCTTACTCTGGAAACACCATATATTTT

d_gene: TRBD2
j_gene: TRBJ2-1
v_gene: TRBV29-1
abundance: NA
CDR3aa: CSVESGRLAMNEQFF
CDR3nt: TGCAGCGTTGAAAGTGGGAGACTAGCGATGAATGAGCAGTTCTTC

d_gene: NA
j_gene: TRBJ2-7
v_gene: TRBV2
abundance: NA
CDR3aa: CASSETGTPSYEQYF
CDR3nt: TGTGCCAGCAGTGAGACAGGTACCCCCTCCTACGAGCAGTACTTC

d_gene: NA
j_gene: TRBJ1-5
v_gene: TRBV7-9
abundance: NA
CDR3aa: CASSPYNQPQHF
CDR3nt: TGTGCCAGCAGCCCTTACAATCAGCCCCAGCATTTT

d_gene: TRBD2
j_gene: TRBJ2-1
v_gene: TRBV11-3
abundance: NA
CDR3aa: CASSLGTSVDNEQFF
CDR3nt: TGTGCCAGCAGCCTAGGGACTAGCGTCGACAATGAGCAGTTCTTC

d_gene: TRBD1
j_gene: TRBJ1-1
v_gene: TRBV28
abundance: NA
CDR3aa: CASSLDRAEAFF
CDR3nt: TGTGCCAGCAGTTTAGACAGGGCTGAAGCTTTCTTT

d_gene: NA
j_gene: TRBJ2-5
v_gene: TRBV30
abundance: NA
CDR3aa: CAWDGGSETQYF
CDR3nt: TGTGCCTGGGACGGAGGGTCTGAGACCCAGTACTTC

d_gene: NA
j_gene: TRBJ2-5
v_gene: TRBV7-3
abundance: NA
CDR3aa: CASSSSLRETQYF
CDR3nt: TGTGCCAGCAGCTCTAGCCTCCGGGAGACCCAGTACTTC

d_gene: NA
j_gene: TRBJ2-5
v_gene: TRBV15
abundance: NA
CDR3aa: CATSRDYLETQYF
CDR3nt: TGTGCCACCAGCAGAGATTACTTGGAGACCCAGTACTTC

d_gene: NA
j_gene: TRBJ2-3
v_gene: TRBV5-4
abundance: NA
CDR3aa: CASSFRRSEDTDTQYF
CDR3nt: TGTGCCAGCAGCTTTAGAAGGAGTGAGGACACAGATACGCAGTATTTT

d_gene: TRBD1
j_gene: TRBJ1-1
v_gene: TRBV25-1
abundance: NA
CDR3aa: CASIPRGALKGTEAFF
CDR3nt: TGTGCCAGCATCCCCAGGGGGGCTCTCAAAGGGACTGAAGCTTTCTTT

d_gene: TRBD1
j_gene: TRBJ2-7
v_gene: TRBV5-3
abundance: NA
CDR3aa: CARSWKGAKVLEQYF
CDR3nt: TGTGCCAGAAGCTGGAAGGGGGCGAAAGTTCTCGAGCAGTACTTC